This T cell receptor (beta chain) emerged from a study of blood T cell repertoires in COVID-19. Assay: immunoSEQ multiplex PCR; the TCRdb copy retains only in-frame clones and omits some. The sample records some 120,000 clones, approximately 80% being singletons. The receptor was derived from a woman in her 50s with acute or convalescent COVID-19. The sequenced sample was peripheral blood.

CDR3 DNA: TGTGCCACCTTTCTAGGTGGGGCGACAGATACGCAGTATTTT. Protein: CATFLGGATDTQYF. The chain couples TRBV15 to TRBJ2-3; D is perhaps TRBD1 (5 bases). V was shortened by 8 bases and J by 3 bases, with 15 bases between the two germline ends. Per germline, CDR1 LNHNV and CDR2 YYDKDF (reference sequence). The CDR3 covers 14 residues.